This entry lists 24 T cell receptor beta chains sequenced from one sample in a study of T cells in Graves' hyperthyroidism and ophthalmopathy. Amplification of TCR beta CDR3 regions was performed using RNA transcripts as template. The primer set for the first-round RT-PCR of the TCR CDR3 was HTBI. From the multiplex PCR reads, TCRdb called clonotypes with MiXCR, one entry per CDR3 protein. The data hold over 700,000 distinct CDR3 sequences, with over 15% observed a single time. The sample consisted of blood. Source of these receptors: a woman aged 45-59 years with Graves' hyperthyroidism that later progressed to Graves' ophthalmopathy.

A note on this clonotype: A read error may be the cause here, since a much bigger clone is one base away. The V and J genes are TRBV2 and TRBJ2-3; TRBD2 aligns across 7 bases. Germline CDR1 is SNHLY and CDR2 is FYNNEI. The CDR3 spans 13 residues. J was trimmed by 7 bases and V by 8 bases; bases with no gene match: 9. As DNA, the CDR3 is TGTGCCAGCTCAACTGGCGGGGGTTATACGCAGTATTTT. Translated, it gives CASSTGGGYTQYF.

The chain links TRBV6-1 to TRBJ1-4; perhaps TRBD1 as D (5 bases). Germline-derived CDR1 and CDR2 are MNHNS and SASEGT. The CDR3 is made up of 17 amino acids. Trimming shortened V by 6 bases and J by 2 bases, and 19 bases separated the two germline ends. The CDR3 region is CASSPQPGVRTNEKLFF. The CDR3 DNA is TGTGCCAGCAGCCCCCAGCCGGGGGTACGGACTAATGAAAAACTGTTTTTT.

This chain joins TRBV9 and TRBJ1-6, with 8 nucleotides matching TRBD1. Germline values: CDR1 SGDLS, CDR2 YYNGEE. The V and J ends lost 4 bases and 6 bases, in that order; junction bases with no gene match: 9. This CDR3 has 16 residues. Here the CDR3 DNA reads TGTGCCAGCAGCCCGCAGGGGGCCGCTAGTAATTCACCCCTCCACTTT. Encoded protein: CASSPQGAASNSPLHF. Based on the CDR3 plus reference TRBV9 and TRBJ1-6, the full variable domain is DSGVTQTPKHLITATGQRVTLRCSPRSGDLSVYWYQQSLDQGLQFLIQYYNGEERAKGNILERFSAQQFPDLHSELNLSSLELGDSALYFCASSPQGAASNSPLHFGNGTRLTVT.

The CDR3 region has the DNA TGTGCCAGCAGCCGAGCGGGGGGGCTCGGTTACAATGAGCAGTTCTTC. As protein: CASSRAGGLGYNEQFF. The chain employs TRBV5-4 and TRBJ2-1; 10 nucleotides align to TRBD2. Germline V CDR1 and CDR2: SGHNT, YYREEE (reference sequence). J was trimmed by 4 bases and V by 4 bases; bases with no gene match: 8. The CDR3 consists of 16 residues.

V usage is TRBV3-1 and J usage is TRBJ2-5; the match to TRBD1 covers 7 bases. The trim removed 4 bases at V and 4 bases at J, leaving 3 bases unmatched. Per germline, CDR1 LGHDT and CDR2 YNNKEL (reference sequence). The CDR3 has 13 residues. The CDR3 DNA sequence: TGTGCCAGCAGCCCGGGACAGATAGAGACCCAGTACTTC. As protein: CASSPGQIETQYF.

This clonotype was seen many times. J is TRBJ1-1 and V is TRBV7-2, with D possibly being TRBD1 (5 bases). CDR1 is SGHTA, CDR2 FQGNSA, per germline. There are 15 residues in the CDR3. V dropped 1 base and J dropped 2 bases, with 11 bases sitting between them. Written as DNA, the CDR3 is TGTGCCAGCAGCTTAGGGGGGGGAGGAAACACTGAAGCTTTCTTT. Translating gives CASSLGGGGNTEAFF.

This clonotype was detected a few times. J is TRBJ2-1 and V is TRBV15; TRBD1 aligns across 7 bases. There are 15 residues in the CDR3. Per the germline V gene, CDR1 is LNHNV and CDR2 is YYDKDF (reference sequence). After removal of 5 bases from V and 5 bases from J, the junction contained 9 bases not matched to a gene. Here the CDR3 reads CATSGSGQFNNEQFF. CDR3 DNA: TGTGCCACCAGCGGATCGGGACAGTTCAACAATGAGCAGTTCTTC.

This clonotype was seen a few times. The V and J genes are TRBV20-1 and TRBJ1-6, with D hard to call. Germline lookup yields CDR1 DFQATT and CDR2 SNEGSKA (reference sequence). Trimming took 6 bases from V and 9 from J, leaving 15 bases between them. The CDR3 runs to 13 residues. CDR3 nucleotides: TGCAGTGCCTGGACTCCAGCCGTTTCACCCCTCCACTTT. It is translated as CSAWTPAVSPLHF.

This clonotype has more than one count but fewer than ten. The CDR3 here is CSASQGPGANVLTF. CDR3 nucleotide sequence: TGCAGTGCTAGCCAGGGGCCTGGGGCCAACGTCCTGACTTTC. J is TRBJ2-6 and V is TRBV20-1, with a possible D match to TRBD1 (6 bases). V was shortened by 3 bases and J by 2 bases, with 8 bases between the two germline ends. Germline lookup yields CDR1 DFQATT and CDR2 SNEGSKA (reference sequence). The CDR3 consists of 14 residues.

In nucleotides, the CDR3 is TGTGCCAGCAGCTTAGCGGGAGAGATTTCGACCTCGGACGATTCACCCCTCCACTTT. This sequence encodes CASSLAGEISTSDDSPLHF. J is TRBJ1-6 and V is TRBV7-4; no firm D call. Germline loops: CDR1 SGHVT, CDR2 SQSDAQ. The CDR3 is 19 amino acids. Trimming cost V 0 bases and J 8 bases, with 23 bases left between them.

The chain links TRBV19 to TRBJ1-2; unclear D gene. Trimming pared 0 bases from V and 6 bases from J, leaving 14 bases between. The CDR3 consists of 15 residues. The germline V gene encodes CDR1 LNHDA and CDR2 SQIVND (reference sequence). The CDR3 region has the DNA TGTGCCAGTAGTATAGAGGGCACTGTTCGCGATGGCTACACCTTC. Amino acid sequence: CASSIEGTVRDGYTF. Full variable domain (outside the CDR3, taken from reference TRBV19 and TRBJ1-2): DGGITQSPKYLFRKEGQNVTLSCEQNLNHDAMYWYRQDPGQGLRLIYYSQIVNDFQKGDIAEGYSVSREKKESFPLTVTSAQKNPTAFYLCASSIEGTVRDGYTFGSGTRLTVV.

This clonotype has ten or more counts. V gene TRBV3-1 combines with J gene TRBJ2-7; 8 nucleotides agree with TRBD1. The germline gives CDR1 LGHDT, CDR2 YNNKEL (reference sequence). J gave up 5 bases and V 3 bases, and 6 bases lay outside the gene matches. The CDR3 covers 14 residues. CDR3 sequence (DNA): TGTGCCAGCAGCCACGCAGGGGGCATGGACGAGCAGTACTTC. Its translation is CASSHAGGMDEQYF.

CDR3 in DNA: TGCAGTGTTGAAGGGAGTGGTCAGCCCCAGCATTTT. As protein: CSVEGSGQPQHF. The chain recombines TRBV20-1 with TRBJ1-5; no reliable D call. Germline CDR1 reads DFQATT; CDR2 reads SNEGSKA (reference sequence). CDR3 length: 12 residues. Trimming took off 7 bases at V and 6 bases at J, with 13 bases between the two ends.

The chain couples TRBV2 to TRBJ1-3, with TRBD1 as a possible D gene (6 bases). This CDR3 is 15 amino acids long. Trimming cost V 6 bases and J 3 bases, with 15 bases left between them. Germline CDR1 and CDR2: SNHLY and FYNNEI. CDR3 sequence (DNA): TGTGCCAGCAGCACACAGGGAGTCAGTGGAAACACCATATATTTT. This codes for CASSTQGVSGNTIYF.

This clonotype has a handful of counts. Being one base from a much bigger clone, this may be a read error. Here the CDR3 omits its conserved ending phenylalanine or tryptophan, so a read error is the likely source. The V call is TRBV6-1, the J call TRBJ2-1; TRBD2 matches at 7 bases. The CDR3 has 16 amino acids. V was pared by 4 bases and J by 2 bases, with 8 bases of the junction left unmatched. Germline V lookup: CDR1 MNHNS, CDR2 SASEGT. CDR3 sequence: CASSAPAGDAYNEQFL. For the CDR3, the DNA is TGTGCCAGCAGTGCCCCGGCGGGGGACGCCTACAATGAGCAGTTCCTC.

This clonotype appeared many times. This rearrangement joins TRBV2 to TRBJ1-6, with D possibly TRBD1 on 5 matching bases. The CDR3 length is 15 residues. Germline V gene data show CDR1 as SNHLY and CDR2 as FYNNEI. V lost 4 bases and J 9 bases, leaving 16 bases between the germline ends. The CDR3 DNA is TGTGCCAGCAGTGGAAGAGCAGGGATAACTTCACCCCTCCACTTT. Translated, it gives CASSGRAGITSPLHF.

Ten or more counts support this clonotype. The rearrangement joins TRBV30 to TRBJ1-1; D not certain. Looked up from germline, CDR1 is GTSNPN and CDR2 is SVGIG (reference sequence). Trimming cost V 5 bases and J 0 bases, with 10 bases left between them. The CDR3 is made up of 13 amino acids. The chain's CDR3 is CAWESGLNTEAFF. For the CDR3, the DNA is TGTGCCTGGGAATCGGGTCTGAACACTGAAGCTTTCTTT. The whole variable domain, filled in from reference TRBV30 and TRBJ1-1, reads SQTIHQWPATLVQPVGSPLSLECTVEGTSNPNLYWYRQAAGRGLQLLFYSVGIGQISSEVPQNLSASRPQDRQFILSSKKLLLSDSGFYLCAWESGLNTEAFFGQGTRLTVV.

This rearrangement joins TRBV6-1 to TRBJ2-7, with D perhaps matching TRBD1 (6 bases). The CDR3 totals 17 residues. Trimming removed 5 bases at V and 3 bases at J, with 23 bases between. Germline CDR1 MNHNS, CDR2 SASEGT. The CDR3: CASSTPAGRGGGYEQYF. The CDR3 nucleotides are TGTGCCAGCAGTACCCCCGCAGGCCGAGGGGGTGGCTACGAGCAGTACTTC.

A remark on this clonotype: Just one base apart from a much larger clone, this may be a read error. The rearrangement links TRBV3-1 to TRBJ1-1; D remains unclear. Germline loops: CDR1 LGHDT, CDR2 YNNKEL (reference sequence). The CDR3 is made up of 14 amino acids. In DNA, the CDR3 is TGTGCCAGCACCTGGAGGGCCGGGAACACTGGAGCTTTCTTT. Protein: CASTWRAGNTGAFF. The variable domain in full, with the rest retrieved from reference TRBV3-1 and TRBJ1-1, is DTAVSQTPKYLVTQMGNDKSIKCEQNLGHDTMYWYKQDSKKFLKIMFSYNNKELIINETVPNRFSPKSPDKAHLNLHINSLELGDSAVYFCASTWRAGNTGAFFGQGTRLTVV.

In its sample, this clonotype was seen a few times. The chain employs TRBV5-5 and TRBJ1-2; no clear D. Trimming shortened V by 4 bases and J by 5 bases, and 18 bases separated the two germline ends. This CDR3 is built from 15 residues. The V gene's germline CDR1 is SGHKS and CDR2 YYEKEE (reference sequence). Here the CDR3 DNA reads TGTGCCAGCAGCCCCCTACGGTTAGACTATTATGGCTACACCTTC. Protein: CASSPLRLDYYGYTF.

Ten or more counts support this clonotype. This chain joins TRBV2 and TRBJ1-1; the D is unclear. The ends were cut back, 7 bases at V and 7 bases at J, with 13 bases in the middle. CDR3 length equals 12 residues. From germline, CDR1 is SNHLY and CDR2 FYNNEI. The CDR3 sequence: CASMPLTVEAFF. For the CDR3, the DNA is TGTGCCAGCATGCCCCTCACGGTTGAAGCTTTCTTT.

The gene calls are TRBV6-1 and TRBJ2-2; TRBD2 is a possible D gene (5 bases). In germline, CDR1 is MNHNS, CDR2 SASEGT. The CDR3 runs 16 residues. Trimming pared 7 bases from V and 0 bases from J, leaving 15 bases between. The CDR3 DNA reads TGTGCCAGCACCCAAGAGGGTCCTCCGAACACCGGGGAGCTGTTTTTT. It is translated as CASTQEGPPNTGELFF.

This clonotype was observed a handful of times. This sequence joins TRBV6-4 and TRBJ2-3, with TRBD1 as a possible D gene (5 bases). Germline V lookup: CDR1 MRHNA, CDR2 SNTAGT. CDR3 length equals 16 residues. Trimming stripped 2 bases from V and 2 bases from J, with 14 bases between. CDR3 residues: CASSDRGPGFTDTQYF. The CDR3 nucleotides are TGTGCCAGCAGTGACAGGGGCCCAGGATTCACAGATACGCAGTATTTT.

This clonotype was recorded a few times. In nucleotides, the CDR3 is TGTGCCAGTAGTATAGATCTATGGGGGACTAGAACAGGTGAGCAGTTCTTC. It yields the protein CASSIDLWGTRTGEQFF. V gene TRBV19 combines with J gene TRBJ2-1; TRBD2 matches at 8 bases. This CDR3 spans 17 amino acids. V shed 0 bases, J shed 9 bases, and the junction held 13 bases outside the gene matches. Germline V CDR1 and CDR2: LNHDA, SQIVND (reference sequence).